One sample yielded the 21 T cell receptor beta chains listed below, sequenced in a study of cytomegalovirus exposure and HLA in healthy donors. Repertoires were generated with immunoSEQ multiplex PCR, while TCRdb's copy carries only in-frame clones and drops some. The sample lists fewer than 350,000 clones; around nine tenths were seen once. The specimen was PBMCs. These receptors were collected from a young woman in good health and CMV-seronegative.

This clone was counted a single time. V is TRBV30 and J is TRBJ1-2, with D perhaps TRBD1 (5 bases). Germline CDR1 reads GTSNPN; CDR2 reads SVGIG (reference sequence). V was clipped by 5 bases and J by 5 bases, with 24 bases between them. The CDR3 runs to 16 residues. The CDR3 spells CAWGRRGKLDRYGYTF. CDR3 sequence (DNA): TGTGCCTGGGGACGGAGGGGAAAGTTGGATCGGTATGGCTACACCTTC.

J is TRBJ1-2 and V is TRBV7-2; D gene unclear. The CDR3 has 12 residues. The germline gives CDR1 SGHTA, CDR2 FQGNSA. The V end lost 5 bases, the J end lost 0 bases, and 4 bases lay between the germline ends. The CDR3 nucleotides are TGTGCCAGCAGCCCGTCTAACTATGGCTACACCTTC. Translation: CASSPSNYGYTF.

This clone is a singleton in its sample. The chain is built from TRBV15 and TRBJ2-2; 7 bases are a match to TRBD1. This CDR3 is built from 17 residues. J was trimmed by 1 base and V by 0 bases; bases with no gene match: 5. From germline, CDR1 is LNHNV and CDR2 YYDKDF (reference sequence). The DNA for the CDR3 is TGTGCCACCAGCAGAGACCTGGGACAGCTGAACACCGGGGAGCTGTTTTTT. Residues: CATSRDLGQLNTGELFF. Full variable domain (rest looked up from reference TRBV15 and TRBJ2-2): DAMVIQNPRYQVTQFGKPVTLSCSQTLNHNVMYWYQQKSSQAPKLLFHYYDKDFNNEADTPDNFQSRRPNTSFCFLDIRSPGLGDTAMYLCATSRDLGQLNTGELFFGEGSRLTVL.

The rearrangement uses TRBV21-1 and TRBJ2-2; whether TRBD2, the table's D call, matches the DNA was not checked. TRBV21-1 is shown as a pseudogene. CDR3 size: 17 residues. The CDR3 DNA reads as TGTGCCAGCAGCAAAGTTAGGGAAAGGAGGGGCACCGGGGAGCTGTTTTTT. Its protein product is CASSKVRERRGTGELFF.

The rearrangement joins TRBV9 to TRBJ2-7, with 8 bases fitting TRBD2. CDR3 length equals 15 residues. The germline gives CDR1 SGDLS, CDR2 YYNGEE. Trimming cost V 0 bases and J 2 bases; bases outside gene matches: 4. The CDR3 coding sequence is TGTGCCAGCAGCGTAGGCACTAGCGGCCCCTACGAGCAGTACTTC. Protein: CASSVGTSGPYEQYF.

The rearrangement links TRBV5-1 to TRBJ2-5; 13 nucleotides match TRBD2. With V trimmed by 4 bases and J by 4 bases, 7 bases remained unmatched. Germline V lookup: CDR1 SGHRS, CDR2 YFSETQ. This CDR3 region has 16 residues. The CDR3 nucleotides are TGCGCCAGCAGCCTACCCCGGACTAGCGGGAGAGAGACCCAGTACTTC. Translating it yields CASSLPRTSGRETQYF.

The chain couples TRBV6-5 to TRBJ2-3; 9 positions agree with TRBD2. Germline V gene data show CDR1 as MNHEY and CDR2 as SVGAGI. The CDR3 extends over 11 amino acids. The trim removed 8 bases at V and 12 bases at J, leaving 6 bases unmatched. For the CDR3, the DNA is TGTGCCAGCGGACATAGCGGGAGACAGTATTTT. Translated: CASGHSGRQYF.

This chain links TRBV10-3 with TRBJ1-1; TRBD1 aligns across 10 bases. V lost 6 bases to trimming and J lost 5 bases; unmatched junction nucleotides: 6. The V gene's germline CDR1 is ENHRY and CDR2 SYGVKD. The CDR3 is 14 amino acids. The DNA of the CDR3 is TGTGCCATCAGGGGTGGACAGGGGGGGACTGAAGCTTTCTTT. This sequence encodes CAIRGGQGGTEAFF.

This clone was seen more than once but under ten times. The same CDR3 also results from other DNA sequences found in this sample. CDR3 DNA sequence: TGCAGCGTTGGTGCAGGGGGCGACTATGGCTACACCTTC. Protein sequence: CSVGAGGDYGYTF. The rearrangement links TRBV29-1 to TRBJ1-2, with 8 bases identical to TRBD1. The CDR3 has 13 residues. The V segment lost 4 bases and the J segment 3 bases; nucleotides outside the gene matches: 4. The germline gives CDR1 SQVTM, CDR2 ANQGSEA.

The chain has TRBV19 and TRBJ1-6, with 12 nucleotides matching TRBD1. CDR3 length equals 17 residues. V was pared by 7 bases and J by 10 bases, with 14 bases of the junction left unmatched. From germline, CDR1 is LNHDA and CDR2 SQIVND (reference sequence). DNA of the CDR3: TGTGCCAGTACCACCTCGTCCGGCGGGACAGGGGGCTCACCCCTCCACTTT. It translates to CASTTSSGGTGGSPLHF.

This clone has just a few counts. The genes are TRBV19 and TRBJ1-6, with TRBD1 identical over 8 bases. The germline V gene encodes CDR1 LNHDA and CDR2 SQIVND (reference sequence). With 3 bases clipped from V and 6 bases from J, the junction kept 4 bases outside the gene matches. CDR3 length: 15 amino acids. CDR3 sequence reads: CASSIGQGPNSPLHF. CDR3 DNA: TGTGCCAGTAGTATTGGACAGGGACCTAATTCACCCCTCCACTTT.

The chain joins TRBV5-1 to TRBJ2-7; 8 nucleotides align to TRBD1. V gave up 1 base and J gave up 3 bases; unmatched junction bases: 6. This CDR3 is 15 amino acids long. Per germline, CDR1 SGHRS and CDR2 YFSETQ. Here the CDR3 reads CASSLSQGAGYEQYF. The CDR3 DNA follows: TGCGCCAGCAGCTTGAGCCAGGGGGCCGGCTACGAGCAGTACTTC.

The CDR3 DNA reads as TGTGCCAGCAGCTTGGCCAATTATGAAGATGAAGCATACGAGCAGTACTTC. Translation gives CASSLANYEDEAYEQYF. The chain links TRBV5-8 to TRBJ2-7; D uncertain. The germline V gene encodes CDR1 SGHTS and CDR2 YDEGEE. V dropped 0 bases and J dropped 4 bases, with 20 bases sitting between them. The CDR3 extends over 17 amino acids.

The CDR3 spells CASSVLSGGPQHF. In nucleotides, the CDR3 is TGTGCCAGCAGCGTACTCTCCGGGGGACCCCAGCATTTT. The chain is built from TRBV9 and TRBJ1-5; D is possibly TRBD1 (5 bases). Trimming left V 1 base short and J 10 bases short, with 12 bases between. The CDR3 is made up of 13 amino acids. Per germline, CDR1 SGDLS and CDR2 YYNGEE.

The CDR3 bases are TGTGCCAGCAGCTTAGATTATGCAGGGGCGGATGGCTACACCTTC. The encoded protein is CASSLDYAGADGYTF. The chain carries TRBV11-2 and TRBJ1-2; weak D call: TRBD1 (6 bases). Looked up from germline, CDR1 is SGHAT and CDR2 is FQNNGV. The CDR3 contains 15 residues. V was trimmed by 0 bases and J by 6 bases, leaving 14 bases between them.

CDR3 in DNA: TGTGCCAGCAGGGCCAGGACTAGCGAGACCTACAATGAGCAGTTCTTC. Translating gives CASRARTSETYNEQFF. The V gene is TRBV25-1, the J gene TRBJ2-1; TRBD2 matches 9 bases. The CDR3 consists of 16 residues. Germline assignment: CDR1 MGHDK and CDR2 SYGVNS. V was clipped by 6 bases and J by 2 bases; unmatched bases: 8.

This clone has just one count. The V and J genes are TRBV5-6 and TRBJ1-5; D call uncertain. The CDR3 has 13 residues. From germline, CDR1 is SGHDT and CDR2 YYEEEE. V was clipped by 4 bases and J by 7 bases, with 12 bases between them. CDR3 coding DNA: TGTGCCAGCAGCCGGAGGGAGGACCAGCCCCAGCATTTT. Translating it yields CASSRREDQPQHF.

The rearrangement links TRBV5-6 to TRBJ2-7; D might be TRBD1 (6 bases). The CDR3 loop spans 14 amino acids. V lost 0 bases to trimming and J lost 4 bases, with 11 bases between them. The germline V gene encodes CDR1 SGHDT and CDR2 YYEEEE. DNA for the CDR3: TGTGCCAGCAGCTTGGCCGGGACATATTACGAGCAGTACTTC. Its protein is CASSLAGTYYEQYF.

V gene TRBV28 combines with J gene TRBJ2-7, with D perhaps TRBD1 (6 bases). In germline, CDR1 is MDHEN, CDR2 SYDVKM. The CDR3 extends over 16 amino acids. Trimming removed 3 bases from V and 1 base from J, with 16 bases in between. The CDR3 loop reads CASSFAAGAHSYEQYF. The CDR3 region has the DNA TGTGCCAGCAGTTTCGCCGCAGGGGCCCATTCCTACGAGCAGTACTTC.

This clone was observed a few times. The V call is TRBV28, the J call TRBJ2-3; perhaps TRBD1 as D (10 bases). Per germline, CDR1 MDHEN and CDR2 SYDVKM. The CDR3 sequence is 16 residues long. The germline V and J ends were trimmed by 6 bases and 3 bases, with 19 bases remaining between them. CDR3 region: CASSFLAGQGTDTQYF. As DNA, the CDR3 is TGTGCCAGCAGCTTCCTAGCGGGACAGGGGACAGATACGCAGTATTTT.

The CDR3 loop is CASSEGTGGLSETQYF. As DNA, the CDR3 is TGTGCCAGCAGCGAGGGGACAGGGGGTTTATCAGAGACCCAGTACTTC. The gene calls are TRBV9 and TRBJ2-5, with TRBD1 matching 11 bases. In germline, CDR1 is SGDLS, CDR2 YYNGEE. The trim removed 3 bases at V and 4 bases at J, leaving 8 bases unmatched. The CDR3 runs to 16 residues.